This T cell receptor (beta chain) was retrieved from a study of tumor T cells in aggressive B-cell lymphoma. The CDR3 spans 17 residues. Germline V CDR1 and CDR2: LNHNV, YYDKDF (reference sequence). V gave up 0 bases and J gave up 8 bases, with 19 bases separating them. The table came from immunoSEQ multiplex PCR; TCRdb's copy has only in-frame clones and leaves some out. The sample has 10,000 to 14,000 clones; over 75% are singletons. Sequencing input: tumor tissue. This TCR was sampled from an adult with diffuse large B cell lymphoma. V and J are TRBV15 and TRBJ1-4; tentatively, D is TRBD1 (5 bases). The CDR3 DNA sequence: TGTGCCACCAGCAGAGAGAGTCCCTCGGGGGGGTTGGAAAAACTGTTTTTT. Translated, it gives CATSRESPSGGLEKLFF.